Listed here is a single TCR beta chain. The target of this receptor is not known. Per-nucleotide qualities are absent, and no much larger clonotype sits a single base away. The sample comes from a study of OX40 agonist ivuxolimab in advanced cancers. For the study in its entirety: Ivuxolimab was a fully human IgG2 agonistic monoclonal antibody targeting the costimulatory receptor OX40 (CD134). Prior anti-PD-1, anti-PD-L1 or anti-CTLA-4 therapy was permitted, and checkpoint inhibitors had been received by about two fifths of dose-escalation patients. Among the approximately 54 dose-escalation patients, around 19 had hepatocellular carcinoma, 15 or so melanoma, 9 renal cell carcinoma and 9 head and neck cancer. The paper covers the monotherapy dose-escalation part of the phase I ivuxolimab trial, which included N ≈ 57 patients. Peripheral TCRbeta sequencing aimed to test whether ivuxolimab altered TCR sequence diversity and caused clonal T-cell expansion. Intravenous ivuxolimab was administered to patients every 2 weeks at six dose levels: 0.01, 0.1, 0.3, 1.5, 3 and 10 mg/kg. The dose-escalation cohort was 80% to 90% male with a mean age of roughly 62 years, ranging from 23 to 79. Partial responses were achieved by three dose-escalation patients, of whom one had hepatocellular carcinoma and two had cutaneous melanoma.

For sequencing of the TCRbeta CDR3 region, genomic DNA was extracted from the sorted cells. TCRbeta CDR3 regions were sequenced using the immunoSEQ Assay. The source is immuneACCESS, and TCRdb retained only in-frame sequences with V and J called. Part of the clones is not carried over; for the studies checked, unresolved V genes explain less than half of this, and the remainder is unexplained. Present in this sample are approximately 74,000 clones, approximately 92% of which were seen just once. Around 0.5% of the sample rests with the top ten. The trial excluded patients who had a history of autoimmune disease or were on systemic immunosuppression. Peripheral blood for TCR sequencing was collected from all dose cohorts at baseline, on cycle 4 day 1, and on cycle 7 day 1. Samples came from an open-label, multicenter, first-in-human phase I dose-escalation trial of ivuxolimab. The trial enrolled adults with locally advanced or metastatic head and neck squamous cell, hepatocellular, melanoma or renal cell carcinoma. Before TCR sequencing, CD4+ and CD8+ T cells were separately sorted from peripheral blood.

Overall study results and their limits: In partial responders in the 0.1-3.0 mg/kg groups, normalized peripheral clonal expansion was found to be among the lowest, especially among CD8+ T cells. After ivuxolimab, more expanded clones were found on average in CD8+ T cells than in CD4+ T cells. Low levels of normalized T-cell clonal expansion were also seen in some nonresponding patients. At doses of 0.1 to 3.0 mg/kg, clonal expansion of both CD4+ and CD8+ blood T cells was observed from baseline to week 6. Which antigens the clonally expanded peripheral T cells were specific for was not determined.

CDR1 and CDR2 are drawn from the germline V gene (reference sequence): MNHEY, SMNVEV. The CDR3, from cysteine to phenylalanine, totals 12 residues. The retained sequence is limited to the CDR3, 36 bases, with the frame set at the first base. V is cut by 8 bases and J by 4 bases, and the space between the germline ends is 8 bases. This clonotype was sampled from an adult with an advanced solid tumor such as melanoma, head and neck, liver or kidney cancer. This specimen consisted of CD4+ or CD8+ T cells sorted from blood, obtained in a trial of the OX40 agonist ivuxolimab. The receptor chain draws on TRBV27 and TRBJ1-4; a tentative D call is TRBD1 (5 bases match). At the DNA level, the sequence is TGTGCCAGCGGGGGGAATAATGAAAAACTGTTTTTT. It is translated as CASGGNNEKLFF.